The 31 T cell receptor beta chains presented below share a single source sample, sequenced in a study of early T cells in non-severe SARS-CoV-2 infection. A single record per CDR3 protein comes from TCRdb applying MiXCR to the 5' RACE reads. The repertoire holds some 25,000 distinct CDR3 sequences, with about 4.5% as singletons. Material: whole blood. The receptors stem from an adult who was a healthcare worker with PCR-confirmed SARS-CoV-2 infection or an uninfected control (not recorded which).

This clonotype was recorded many times. The rearrangement uses TRBV9 and TRBJ2-1, with 9 bases identical to TRBD2. Germline V gene data show CDR1 as SGDLS and CDR2 as YYNGEE. The CDR3 length is 16 residues. J gave up 4 bases and V 3 bases, and 8 bases lay outside the gene matches. CDR3 loop: CASSGLLAGVYNEQFF. CDR3 in DNA: TGTGCCAGCAGCGGATTATTAGCGGGGGTATACAATGAGCAGTTCTTC. Complete variable domain (other parts from reference TRBV9 and TRBJ2-1): DSGVTQTPKHLITATGQRVTLRCSPRSGDLSVYWYQQSLDQGLQFLIQYYNGEERAKGNILERFSAQQFPDLHSELNLSSLELGDSALYFCASSGLLAGVYNEQFFGPGTRLTVL.

This clonotype was picked up many times. The V call is TRBV29-1, the J call TRBJ2-5, with TRBD1 matching 11 bases. CDR3 size: 13 residues. The germline CDR1 and CDR2 sequences are SQVTM and ANQGSEA. The V and J ends lost 4 bases and 4 bases, in that order; junction bases with no gene match: 2. In DNA, the CDR3 is TGCAGCGTTGGAGGGACAGGGGGAGAGACCCAGTACTTC. Encoded protein: CSVGGTGGETQYF.

Remarks on this clonotype: A clone one base away is much larger, so this may be a read error. The J gene is TRBJ1-1, the V gene TRBV6-1; no clear D gene. The CDR3 is 11 residues long. The germline gives CDR1 MNHNS, CDR2 SASEGT. V was shortened by 7 bases and J by 0 bases, with 3 bases between the two germline ends. The DNA for the CDR3 is TGTGCCAGCATCTTGAACACTGAAGCTTTCTTT. Residues: CASILNTEAFF.

The genes are TRBV12-3 or TRBV12-4 and TRBJ2-3; D not certain. V lost 2 bases and J 4 bases, leaving 13 bases between the germline ends. The CDR3 has 15 residues. CDR3 DNA: TGTGCCAGCAGTTTAAGGCCCGTAGCATCAGATACGCAGTATTTT. Protein product: CASSLRPVASDTQYF.

The rearrangement uses TRBV5-1 and TRBJ1-2, with 12 nucleotides matching TRBD1. Germline CDR1 SGHRS, CDR2 YFSETQ. The CDR3 covers 15 residues. Germline trimming cut 2 bases from V and 4 bases from J; bases unmatched to any gene: 3. CDR3 region: CASSFGTGGLYGYTF. CDR3 in DNA: TGCGCCAGCAGCTTTGGGACAGGGGGCCTCTATGGCTACACCTTC. Full variable domain (missing parts from reference TRBV5-1 and TRBJ1-2): KAGVTQTPRYLIKTRGQQVTLSCSPISGHRSVSWYQQTPGQGLQFLFEYFSETQRNKGNFPGRFSGRQFSNSRSEMNVSTLELGDSALYLCASSFGTGGLYGYTFGSGTRLTVV.

This clonotype was found many times. The chain uses TRBV6-6 and TRBJ2-3, with TRBD2 identical over 7 bases. The germline V gene encodes CDR1 MNHNY and CDR2 SVGAGI (reference sequence). The V gene end was trimmed by 6 bases and the J gene end by 5 bases; junction bases not matched to a gene: 8. This CDR3 spans 14 amino acids. The CDR3 DNA sequence: TGTGCCAGCAGATTCCGGGACTATAGAGATACGCAGTATTTT. Amino acid sequence: CASRFRDYRDTQYF.

CDR3 sequence: CASTSGDPNIQYF. The DNA of the CDR3 is TGTGCCAGCACCAGTGGGGATCCAAACATTCAGTACTTC. The rearrangement links TRBV7-8 to TRBJ2-4; D not certain. With 7 bases removed from V and 6 bases from J, the gap between germline ends came to 13 bases. Germline-derived CDR1 and CDR2 are SGHVS and FQNEAQ. The length of the CDR3 is 13 residues. Looking up the rest from reference TRBV7-8 and TRBJ2-4 gives the full variable domain: GAGVSQSPRYKVAKRGQDVALRCDPISGHVSLFWYQQALGQGPEFLTYFQNEAQLDKSGLPSDRFFAERPEGSVSTLKIQRTQQEDSAVYLCASTSGDPNIQYFGAGTRLSVL.

This clonotype was counted many times. V and J are TRBV5-1 and TRBJ1-2; D not certain. V shed 0 bases and J shed 8 bases, with 17 bases lying between them. CDR3 length equals 15 residues. Germline CDR1 is SGHRS and CDR2 is YFSETQ. Written as DNA, the CDR3 is TGCGCCAGCAGCTTGGTCGGCCAATTCGGCAAGGGCTACACCTTC. It specifies CASSLVGQFGKGYTF.

This chain joins TRBV20-1 and TRBJ2-7; D gene unclear. There are 13 residues in the CDR3. V was shortened by 3 bases and J by 2 bases, with 11 bases between the two germline ends. Germline CDR1 reads DFQATT; CDR2 reads SNEGSKA (reference sequence). CDR3 residues: CSASHGVTYEQYF. The CDR3, as DNA: TGCAGTGCTAGCCACGGAGTAACCTACGAGCAGTACTTC.

There are many counts of this clonotype. The chain employs TRBV18 and TRBJ2-1; TRBD1 might be the D (5 bases). From germline, CDR1 is KGHSH and CDR2 LQKENI. This CDR3 is built from 14 residues. Trimming stripped 1 base from V and 5 bases from J, with 9 bases between. CDR3 residues: CASSPQSGNNEQFF. CDR3 DNA: TGTGCCAGCTCACCACAGTCAGGGAACAATGAGCAGTTCTTC.

This clonotype came up many times. This CDR3 is CASSGQGIGQPQHF. In DNA, the CDR3 is TGTGCCAGCAGCGGACAGGGGATTGGTCAGCCCCAGCATTTT. The V and J genes are TRBV2 and TRBJ1-5, with 9 bases lining up with TRBD1. The CDR3 totals 14 residues. The ends lost 6 bases at V and 6 bases at J; junction bases unmatched: 6. Germline CDR1 reads SNHLY; CDR2 reads FYNNEI.

This clonotype was detected many times. The chain links TRBV6-5 to TRBJ1-5; D perhaps matches TRBD1 (6 bases). V lost 8 bases, J lost 0 bases, and 17 bases lay in between. The CDR3 covers 16 residues. Per the germline V gene, CDR1 is MNHEY and CDR2 is SVGAGI. This chain's CDR3 is CASLSLQGGSNQPQHF. In nucleotides, the CDR3 is TGTGCCAGCTTATCTTTACAGGGTGGTAGCAATCAGCCCCAGCATTTT.

The chain employs TRBV28 and TRBJ2-3; weak D call: TRBD2 (5 bases). From germline, CDR1 is MDHEN and CDR2 SYDVKM. The CDR3 is 13 amino acids. Trimming cost V 6 bases and J 6 bases, with 13 bases left between them. The CDR3 coding sequence is TGTGCCAGCAGACTCTCCTCGGGGGATACGCAGTATTTT. Encoded protein: CASRLSSGDTQYF.

At least ten counts were recorded for this clonotype. The V call is TRBV6-5, the J call TRBJ2-7; D is undetermined. Germline V gene data show CDR1 as MNHEY and CDR2 as SVGAGI. The V end was cut by 5 bases, the J end by 2 bases, with 7 bases between. This CDR3 region has 12 residues. The CDR3 sequence: CASSRDTYEQYF. CDR3 coding DNA: TGTGCCAGCAGTCGAGACACCTACGAGCAGTACTTC.

In this sample, this clonotype turned up many times. V and J are TRBV6-1 and TRBJ1-5; D gene uncertain. Germline values: CDR1 MNHNS, CDR2 SASEGT. Trimming shortened V by 8 bases and J by 4 bases, and 15 bases separated the two germline ends. This CDR3 is 14 amino acids long. The CDR3 coding sequence is TGTGCCAGCGTCGTTGGATTAGGGAATCAGCCCCAGCATTTT. Its protein product is CASVVGLGNQPQHF.

This clonotype was observed at least ten times. V usage is TRBV19 and J usage is TRBJ2-2, with 7 bases matching TRBD1. V dropped 5 bases and J dropped 4; count of bases not matched to a gene: 10. Looked up from germline, CDR1 is LNHDA and CDR2 is SQIVND (reference sequence). CDR3 length equals 16 residues. The CDR3 sequence is CASSPIRDSFTGELFF. DNA for the CDR3: TGTGCCAGTAGTCCAATCCGGGACAGCTTCACCGGGGAGCTGTTTTTT.

The sample holds many counts of this clonotype. This chain uses TRBV5-1 with TRBJ2-3; D is unresolved. The V end lost 0 bases, the J end lost 4 bases, and 3 bases lay between the germline ends. The CDR3 extends over 12 amino acids. CDR1 is SGHRS and CDR2 is YFSETQ in the germline V gene. The CDR3 DNA sequence: TGCGCCAGCAGCTTGGGCGCAGATACGCAGTATTTT. Translated, it gives CASSLGADTQYF.

J is TRBJ1-6 and V is TRBV11-2; D is ambiguous. V lost 0 bases and J 10 bases, leaving 7 bases between the germline ends. The CDR3 totals 13 residues. Germline CDR1 and CDR2: SGHAT and FQNNGV. The CDR3 DNA reads as TGTGCCAGCAGCTTAGATAGGGAATCACCCCTCCACTTT. Translation: CASSLDRESPLHF.

This clonotype was seen only a few times. This chain connects TRBV4-1 to TRBJ2-2, with TRBD2 matching 9 bases. The junction had 4 bases not matched to a gene; V was cut back by 1 base and J by 4 bases. The germline CDR1 and CDR2 sequences are MGHRA and YSYEKL. The CDR3 sequence is 16 residues long. CDR3 residues: CASSQVRGRGTGELFF. In nucleotides, the CDR3 is TGCGCCAGCAGCCAAGTACGCGGGAGGGGCACCGGGGAGCTGTTTTTT.

This clonotype was counted many times. The J gene is TRBJ2-3, the V gene TRBV7-8, with D possibly being TRBD1 or TRBD2 (6 bases each). Trimming shortened V by 7 bases and J by 6 bases, and 11 bases separated the two germline ends. Germline CDR1 SGHVS, CDR2 FQNEAQ. The CDR3 consists of 12 residues. The CDR3, as DNA: TGTGCCAGCAACCAGGGGAGGGATACGCAGTATTTT. Amino acids: CASNQGRDTQYF.

In this sample, this clonotype turned up a few times. The J gene is TRBJ2-1, the V gene TRBV28; 10 nucleotides line up with TRBD2. Trimming cost V 4 bases and J 6 bases; bases outside gene matches: 24. The CDR3 is 21 residues long. CDR1 and CDR2 from the germline V gene are MDHEN and SYDVKM. The CDR3 nucleotides are TGTGCCAGCAGTTCTCCTCTTCCTAGCGGGAGTGTCATTGCCGATTTCAATGAGCAGTTCTTC. It translates to CASSSPLPSGSVIADFNEQFF.

The chain is built from TRBV6-5 and TRBJ1-4; unclear D gene. Germline CDR1 and CDR2: MNHEY and SVGAGI. This CDR3 spans 15 amino acids. V lost 2 bases and J 8 bases, leaving 15 bases between the germline ends. In nucleotides, the CDR3 is TGTGCCAGCAGTTACGGAGGTCTGGTAGGGGAAAAACTGTTTTTT. Amino acid sequence: CASSYGGLVGEKLFF.

This chain connects TRBV4-2 to TRBJ2-5, with 11 positions matching TRBD2. The CDR3 is 17 amino acids. Germline assignment: CDR1 LGHNA and CDR2 YNFKEQ. After removal of 0 bases from V and 4 bases from J, the junction contained 7 bases not matched to a gene. The CDR3: CASSQDWGLAGGETQYF. The DNA for the CDR3 is TGTGCCAGCAGCCAAGATTGGGGTCTAGCGGGGGGAGAGACCCAGTACTTC.

This clonotype was detected ten times or more. This chain connects TRBV15 to TRBJ2-3; no clear D. The V and J ends lost 7 bases and 10 bases respectively, with 15 bases between them. Germline lookup yields CDR1 LNHNV and CDR2 YYDKDF (reference sequence). The CDR3 is made up of 12 amino acids. CDR3 region: CATMDPPGSQYF. The DNA for the CDR3 is TGTGCCACCATGGACCCCCCGGGCTCGCAGTATTTT. Supplemented by reference TRBV15 and TRBJ2-3, the full variable domain reads DAMVIQNPRYQVTQFGKPVTLSCSQTLNHNVMYWYQQKSSQAPKLLFHYYDKDFNNEADTPDNFQSRRPNTSFCFLDIRSPGLGDTAMYLCATMDPPGSQYFGPGTRLTVL.

This clonotype was seen many times. This rearrangement joins TRBV12-3 or TRBV12-4 to TRBJ2-7; the D gene could be TRBD1 or TRBD2 (5 bases each). V was clipped by 5 bases and J by 3 bases, with 14 bases between them. This CDR3 comprises 14 residues. CDR3 DNA: TGTGCCAGCAGTAAAAGTGGGACGAACTACGAGCAGTACTTC. Protein product: CASSKSGTNYEQYF.

This rearrangement joins TRBV11-2 to TRBJ2-1; a weak D match, TRBD2 (6 bases). There are 12 residues in the CDR3. CDR1 and CDR2 (germline): SGHAT, FQNNGV. V was pared by 5 bases and J by 10 bases, with 12 bases between. The CDR3 DNA reads as TGTGCCAGCAGCCCCCATCGGGGGGAGCAGTTCTTC. This sequence encodes CASSPHRGEQFF. Full variable domain (outside the CDR3, taken from reference TRBV11-2 and TRBJ2-1): EAGVAQSPRYKIIEKRQSVAFWCNPISGHATLYWYQQILGQGPKLLIQFQNNGVVDDSQLPKDRFSAERLKGVDSTLKIQPAKLEDSAVYLCASSPHRGEQFFGPGTRLTVL.

This clonotype was counted many times. V gene TRBV11-3 combines with J gene TRBJ2-1, with D tentatively TRBD2 (5 bases). Germline lookup yields CDR1 SGHNT and CDR2 YENEEA. The CDR3 contains 13 residues. Trimming took off 5 bases at V and 4 bases at J, with 9 bases between the two ends. CDR3 sequence reads: CASSGLEYNEQFF. In DNA, the CDR3 is TGTGCCAGCAGCGGACTGGAATACAATGAGCAGTTCTTC.

This clonotype came up many times. This chain links TRBV24-1 with TRBJ2-7; D uncertain. The CDR3 is 13 residues long. CDR1 is KGHDR and CDR2 is SFDVKD in the germline V gene. V was trimmed by 5 bases and J by 2 bases, leaving 9 bases between them. The CDR3 DNA sequence: TGTGCCACCAGTGGGGGTTCCCCCTACGAGCAGTACTTC. Its protein is CATSGGSPYEQYF.

This clonotype has a count of ten or more. The CDR3 DNA is TGCGCCAGCAGCCAAGGTGGGTTCGGAAATGAGCAGTTCTTC. It translates to CASSQGGFGNEQFF. The rearrangement links TRBV4-3 to TRBJ2-1; no reliable D call. Trimming pared 1 base from V and 7 bases from J, leaving 11 bases between. The CDR3 spans 14 residues. Looked up from germline, CDR1 is LGHNA and CDR2 is YSLEER.

This clonotype occurred many times. This sequence joins TRBV18 and TRBJ1-2, with D hard to call. The length of the CDR3 is 12 residues. V lost 0 bases, J lost 8 bases, and 7 bases lay in between. Per germline, CDR1 KGHSH and CDR2 LQKENI. CDR3 loop: CASSPPQGGYTF. The CDR3 bases are TGTGCCAGCTCACCACCTCAAGGAGGCTACACCTTC. The full variable domain, in which reference TRBV18 and TRBJ1-2 provide the parts outside the CDR3, is NAGVMQNPRHLVRRRGQEARLRCSPMKGHSHVYWYRQLPEEGLKFMVYLQKENIIDESGMPKERFSAEFPKEGPSILRIQQVVRGDSAAYFCASSPPQGGYTFGSGTRLTVV.

The V call is TRBV13, the J call TRBJ1-1; D unresolved. Looked up from germline, CDR1 is PRHDT and CDR2 is FYEKMQ (reference sequence). The CDR3 totals 14 residues. Between the trimmed V and J ends, which lost 5 bases and 0 bases, there was a span of 10 bases. The CDR3 reads CASSPPAVNTEAFF. The CDR3 region has the DNA TGTGCCAGCAGCCCGCCGGCTGTGAACACTGAAGCTTTCTTT.